This T cell receptor beta chain is from a study of glioma-infiltrating T cells. TCR alpha and beta CDR3 regions were amplified from RNA using iRepertoire nested multiplex PCR. TCRdb processed the multiplex PCR reads anew with MiXCR; each CDR3 protein has one entry. The data show roughly 100,000 distinct CDR3 sequences, approximately 28% seen once. This clonotype appeared a few times. The antigen is not known. Regarding the study as a whole: Very few CDR3 sequences were shared between tissue and blood.

CDR1 KGHDR and CDR2 SFDVKD come from the germline V gene. This CDR3 region has 15 residues. V lost 1 base and J 9 bases, leaving 15 bases between the germline ends. The chain is built from TRBV24-1 and TRBJ2-1; TRBD1 might be the D (6 bases). The sample was glioma tissue, nonneoplastic brain tissue, or PBMCs (not recorded which). This receptor was taken from a human donor with low-grade glioma or glioblastoma, undergoing nonglioma brain surgery, or in good health (not recorded which). In nucleotides, the CDR3 is TGTGCCACCAGTGATTTTAATAGGGGGTCGGGTGAGCAGTTCTTC. Encoded protein: CATSDFNRGSGEQFF.